These T cell receptor beta chains were read from a single sample in a study of shared clonotypes between healthy human individuals. Profiled with immunoSEQ multiplex PCR; TCRdb holds only in-frame clones, not every one. The repertoire includes about 600,000 clones, more than 95% of them detected once, and 0.045% to 0.07% sits in the top ten. Material: naive CD4+ T cells sorted from blood. The receptors originated from a woman aged 25 to 39 in good health. Each CDR3 is given with its conserved first and last residue. A D gene is named only where the DNA matches it firmly. Clone sizes are given selectively: once, few, many, or a class where the clone is expanded.

j_call clone_size d_call v_call cdr3_nt cdr3_aa
TRBJ1-1 - - TRBV2 TGTGCCAGCAGTGAAGTGGACCTGAACACTGAAGCTTTCTTT CASSEVDLNTEAFF
TRBJ1-2 - TRBD1 TRBV2 TGTGCCAGCAGACGGGACAGAGGGAGTTCTGATGGCTACACCTTC CASRRDRGSSDGYTF
TRBJ1-6 - TRBD1 TRBV5-1 TGCGCCAGCGCCGGCGGAGACAGGGTGGCACCCCTCCACTTT CASAGGDRVAPLHF
TRBJ1-2 - TRBD1 TRBV5-1 TGCGCCAGCAGCTTGGGACAGGGGGCTGATGGCTACACCTTC CASSLGQGADGYTF
TRBJ1-6 - TRBD1 TRBV28 TGTGCCAGCAGTCCACCGGGACAGGGGGCGAATTCACCCCTCCACTTT CASSPPGQGANSPLHF
TRBJ1-5 - - TRBV28 TGTGCCAGCACCCCGGGGGGGAAGGGAAGCAATCAGCCCCAGCATTTT CASTPGGKGSNQPQHF
TRBJ2-7 - TRBD1 TRBV6-1 TGTGCCAGTATTCACAGGGGTTACGAGCAGTACTTC CASIHRGYEQYF
TRBJ1-5 - - TRBV28 TGTGCCAGCAGACCCGGGTCTTTAATGGGCAATCAGCCCCAGCATTTT CASRPGSLMGNQPQHF
TRBJ2-5 - - TRBV5-5 TGTGCCAGCAGCTTGTGGCCGGGACAAGAGACCCAGTACTTC CASSLWPGQETQYF
TRBJ1-5 - - TRBV27 TGTGCCAGCAGAGTAAGGGCGGGAGGGCCCCAGCATTTT CASRVRAGGPQHF
TRBJ2-2 - - TRBV6-5 TGTGCCAGCAGCCTTAAAGGGGCCGGGGAGCTGTTTTTT CASSLKGAGELFF
TRBJ2-7 - - TRBV15 TGTGCCACCAGCAGAGTTATGCCAGACGAGCAGTACTTC CATSRVMPDEQYF
TRBJ1-1 - - TRBV19 TGTGCCAGTAGAACGAGGAGGACTGAAGCTTTCTTT CASRTRRTEAFF
TRBJ1-2 - - TRBV28 TGTGCCAGCAGCATCCCGAACGGGGCTTCAATCTATGGCTACACCTTC CASSIPNGASIYGYTF
TRBJ2-1 - TRBD2 TRBV7-3 TGTGCCAGCAGCCACTCCGGGACTAGCGGGCACAATGAGCAGTTCTTC CASSHSGTSGHNEQFF
TRBJ2-7 once - TRBV7-6 TGTGCCAGCAGCCACCCCCGAGCTTACGAGCAGTACTTC CASSHPRAYEQYF
TRBJ2-2 once TRBD2 TRBV7-2 TGTGCCAGCAGCTCCGGGAAATGGGGGGGTTACACCGGGGAGCTGTTTTTT CASSSGKWGGYTGELFF
TRBJ1-1 - TRBD1 TRBV6-6 TGTGCCAGCAGTCCCCAGGGACAGGGAGAAGCTTTCTTT CASSPQGQGEAFF
TRBJ2-7 - TRBD2 TRBV4-1 TGCGCCAGCAGCTCACGACAGGGCCCCGGACTAGCGGGGAACTCCTACGAGCAGTACTTC CASSSRQGPGLAGNSYEQYF
TRBJ2-5 - - TRBV19 TGTGCCAGTAGTCCTCGACACCTCCGGGAGACCCAGTACTTC CASSPRHLRETQYF
TRBJ1-4 - - TRBV19 TGTGCCAGTAGTAACGGACGGGAGGGTTCTGGAAAACTGTTTTTT CASSNGREGSGKLFF
TRBJ2-2 - - TRBV19 TGTGCCACCCAAAGGGGGGCGGGAACCGGGGAGCTGTTTTTT CATQRGAGTGELFF
TRBJ2-2 - TRBD2 TRBV9 TGTGCCAGCAGCGTAGGAGCAACGGGAGGTAAAATCGGGGAGCTGTTTTTT CASSVGATGGKIGELFF
TRBJ2-5 - - TRBV6-6 TGTGCCAGCAGTTACCCAGGGAGTGAGACCCAGTACTTC CASSYPGSETQYF
TRBJ2-7 - TRBD1 TRBV28 TGTGCCAGCAGCAGGACAGGGGGCTTCTTCGGGCAGTACTTC CASSRTGGFFGQYF
TRBJ2-7 - TRBD2 TRBV7-9 TGTGCCAGCAGCAATCGGGGCGGGGGACCCTACGAGCAGTACTTC CASSNRGGGPYEQYF
TRBJ2-1 - TRBD2 TRBV6-5 TGTGCCAGCAGTTACTTTTCCGGGACTAGCGGGAGAGAGCAGTTCTTC CASSYFSGTSGREQFF
TRBJ2-1 - TRBD2 TRBV5-6 TGTGCCAGCAGCTTGGCCCTAGCGGGAGACAATGAGCAGTTCTTC CASSLALAGDNEQFF
TRBJ1-5 - - TRBV28 TGTGCCAGCAGTTTCGGGGGGGCCGGCAATCAGCCCCAGCATTTT CASSFGGAGNQPQHF
TRBJ2-1 - - TRBV5-5 TGTGCCAGCAGCTTGGTAGGGGGGCTCGAGCAGTTCTTC CASSLVGGLEQFF
TRBJ2-2 - TRBD2 TRBV2 TGTGCCAGCAGTGAAACCTCGGGAGGCCCCGGGGAGCTGTTTTTT CASSETSGGPGELFF
TRBJ2-5 - - TRBV7-3 TGTGCCAGCAGCTTATCAAGGGATGAGACCCAGTACTTC CASSLSRDETQYF
TRBJ2-7 once - TRBV5-1 TGCGCCAGCAGCTTGGAGGGGGTCCCCGAGCAGTACTTC CASSLEGVPEQYF
TRBJ2-7 once - TRBV7-2 TGTGCCAGCCTTCCCTGGAGGGGCTCCTACGAGCAGTACTTC CASLPWRGSYEQYF
TRBJ2-5 - - TRBV15 TGTGCCACCAGCAGAGCACTTCCGAACCAAGAGACCCAGTACTTC CATSRALPNQETQYF
TRBJ1-1 - - TRBV19 TGTGCCAGTAGTATATGGAGCATGAACACTGAAGCTTTCTTT CASSIWSMNTEAFF
TRBJ2-7 - TRBD1 TRBV27 TGTGCCAGCAGTTTTTATGGGACAGGGGTCGACGAGCAGTACTTC CASSFYGTGVDEQYF
TRBJ2-7 - - TRBV11-2 TGTGCCAGCAGTTTGGGTGCAAGACAGATTTACGAGCAGTACTTC CASSLGARQIYEQYF
TRBJ2-3 - - TRBV7-9 TGTGCCAGCAGCTTAAGTGACACCTCGACCCAAACAGATACGCAGTATTTT CASSLSDTSTQTDTQYF
TRBJ2-5 - - TRBV6-6 TGTGCCAGCAGTTACGACGAGACCCAGTACTTC CASSYDETQYF
TRBJ2-1 - - TRBV7-9 TGTGCCAGCAGCTTACGCGGGGTCGCCTACAATGAGCAGTTCTTC CASSLRGVAYNEQFF
TRBJ2-7 - TRBD2 TRBV9 TGTGCCAGCAGCGTAGAAGTGTCAGGGCTAGCGGGAGCCGAGCAGTACTTC CASSVEVSGLAGAEQYF